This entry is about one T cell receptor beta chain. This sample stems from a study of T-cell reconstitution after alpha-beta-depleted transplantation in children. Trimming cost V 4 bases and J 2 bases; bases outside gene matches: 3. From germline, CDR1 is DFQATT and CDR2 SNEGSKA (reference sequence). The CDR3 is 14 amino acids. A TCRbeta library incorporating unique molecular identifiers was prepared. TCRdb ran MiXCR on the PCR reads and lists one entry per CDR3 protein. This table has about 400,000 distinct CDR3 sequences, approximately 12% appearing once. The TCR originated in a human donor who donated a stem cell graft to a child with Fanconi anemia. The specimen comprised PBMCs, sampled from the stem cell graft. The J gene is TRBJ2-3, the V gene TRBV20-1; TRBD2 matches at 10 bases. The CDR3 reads CSANSGGNTDTQYF. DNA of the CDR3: TGCAGTGCTAATAGCGGGGGGAACACAGATACGCAGTATTTT.